This record looks at one TCR beta chain sequence and its context. Its antigen is still unknown. The data were obtained in a study of T cells after yellow fever vaccination. About the research overall: The fractions with low cell numbers were processed using SMART-Seq v4 Ultra Low Input.

Study-level points and caveats: Highly abundant clonotypes carried over from the bulk population could end up in FACS-sorted repertoires as contaminants.

Using its own MiXCR run on the 5' RACE reads, TCRdb lists one record per CDR3 protein. The sample shows around 330,000 distinct CDR3 sequences, around 3.6% of them seen only once. The germline V gene has CDR1 LNHDA and CDR2 SQIVND (reference sequence). Trimming shortened V by 6 bases and J by 0 bases, and 22 bases separated the two germline ends. The CDR3 contains 18 residues. This sequence originates from a man between 18 and 29 years old who received the YFV17D yellow fever vaccine. The gene calls are TRBV19 and TRBJ2-3; TRBD1 is a possible D gene (6 bases). Sequenced material: PBMCs, taken on the day of the yellow fever booster vaccination. This CDR3 reads CASSPQGPRGFSTDTQYF. The CDR3 DNA is TGTGCCAGTAGCCCACAGGGACCTCGGGGCTTTAGCACAGATACGCAGTATTTT.